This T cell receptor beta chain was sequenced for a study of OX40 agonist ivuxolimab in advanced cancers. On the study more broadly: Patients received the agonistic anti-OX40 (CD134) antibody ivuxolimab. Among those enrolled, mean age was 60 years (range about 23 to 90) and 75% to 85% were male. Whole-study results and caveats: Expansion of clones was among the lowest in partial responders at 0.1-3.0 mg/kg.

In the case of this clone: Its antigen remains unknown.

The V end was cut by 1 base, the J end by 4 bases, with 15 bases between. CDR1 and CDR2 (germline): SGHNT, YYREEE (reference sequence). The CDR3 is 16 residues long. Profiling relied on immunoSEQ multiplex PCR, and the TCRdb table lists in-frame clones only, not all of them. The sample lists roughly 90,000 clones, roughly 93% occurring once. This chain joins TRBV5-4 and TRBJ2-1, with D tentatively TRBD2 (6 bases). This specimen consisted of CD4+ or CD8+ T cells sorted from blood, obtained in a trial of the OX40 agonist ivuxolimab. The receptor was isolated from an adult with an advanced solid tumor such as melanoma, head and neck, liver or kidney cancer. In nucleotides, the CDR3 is TGTGCCAGCAGCTTGAAGGCTAGCGTAATTTACAATGAGCAGTTCTTC. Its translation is CASSLKASVIYNEQFF.